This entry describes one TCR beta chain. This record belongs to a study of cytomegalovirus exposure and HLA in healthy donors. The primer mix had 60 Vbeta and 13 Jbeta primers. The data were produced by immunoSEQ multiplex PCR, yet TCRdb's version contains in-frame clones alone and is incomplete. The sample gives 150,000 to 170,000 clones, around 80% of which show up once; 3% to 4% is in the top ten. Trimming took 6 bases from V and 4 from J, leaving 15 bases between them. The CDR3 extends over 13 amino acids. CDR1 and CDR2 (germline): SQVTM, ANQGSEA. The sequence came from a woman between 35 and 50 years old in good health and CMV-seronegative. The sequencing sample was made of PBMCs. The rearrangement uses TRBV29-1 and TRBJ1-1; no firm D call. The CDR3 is CSVAGIRSTEAFF. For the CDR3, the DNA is TGCAGCGTCGCCGGGATACGAAGCACTGAAGCTTTCTTT. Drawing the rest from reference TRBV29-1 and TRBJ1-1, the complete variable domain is SAVISQKPSRDICQRGTSLTIQCQVDSQVTMMFWYRQQPGQSLTLIATANQGSEATYESGFVIDKFPISRPNLTFSTLTVSNMSPEDSSIYLCSVAGIRSTEAFFGQGTRLTVV.